The 6 T cell receptor beta chains presented below share a single source sample, sequenced in a study of shared clonotypes between healthy human individuals. Sequencing was performed with immunoSEQ multiplex PCR; in TCRdb, only in-frame clones are kept and a portion is missing. The profile shows 950,000 to 1,300,000 clones, approximately 76% of them singletons. Sequencing input: memory CD4+ T cells sorted from blood. Subset reported: CD45RA-negative fraction. These receptors all stem from a man between 18 and 35 years old in good health.

This rearrangement joins TRBV21-1 to TRBJ2-7. TRBV21-1 is labeled a pseudogene. CDR3 length equals 15 residues. CDR3 sequence: CASSKRPGGAYEQYF. The CDR3 DNA follows: TGTGCCAGCAGCAAGAGGCCAGGGGGGGCCTACGAGCAGTACTTC.

The chain is built from TRBV30 and TRBJ1-2; D ambiguous. The CDR3 extends over 11 amino acids. V lost 5 bases, J lost 7 bases, and 11 bases lay in between. CDR1 GTSNPN and CDR2 SVGIG come from the germline V gene (reference sequence). CDR3 sequence: CAWGGISGYTF. The CDR3 DNA sequence: TGTGCCTGGGGTGGCATCAGTGGCTACACCTTC.

Regarding this clone: This sample also contains other DNA sequences that code for the same CDR3. This chain's CDR3 is CASSPSTGETQYF. The CDR3 bases are TGTGCCAGCAGCCCATCCACTGGGGAGACCCAGTACTTC. V is TRBV11-2 and J is TRBJ2-5; D gene uncertain. Trimming pared 5 bases from V and 5 bases from J, leaving 12 bases between. This CDR3 region has 13 residues. Germline V gives CDR1 SGHAT, CDR2 FQNNGV.

The chain links TRBV5-6 to TRBJ2-3; 8 bases line up with TRBD2. The germline CDR1 and CDR2 sequences are SGHDT and YYEEEE. With 4 bases clipped from V and 8 bases from J, the junction kept 3 bases outside the gene matches. This CDR3 comprises 12 residues. CDR3 region: CASSGAGGTQYF. DNA for the CDR3: TGTGCCAGCAGCGGGGCGGGAGGTACGCAGTATTTT.

Details on this clone: A far more abundant clone sits one base away, making this likely a read error. The chain employs TRBV6-6 and TRBJ1-1, with D perhaps TRBD1 (5 bases). In germline, CDR1 is MNHNY, CDR2 SVGAGI (reference sequence). V dropped 6 bases and J dropped 1 base, with 9 bases sitting between them. This CDR3 is built from 13 residues. This CDR3 reads CASSLGENTEAFF. The CDR3 DNA follows: TGTGCCAGCAGCCTGGGGGAGAACACTGAAGCTTTCTTT.

The chain employs TRBV29-1 and TRBJ1-1; D is uncertain. Germline V lookup: CDR1 SQVTM, CDR2 ANQGSEA. Deletions cut 5 bases from V and 3 bases from J, with 7 bases between. This CDR3 contains 11 residues. The CDR3 sequence is CSVSLDTEAFF. CDR3 bases: TGCAGCGTTTCCCTGGACACTGAAGCTTTCTTT.